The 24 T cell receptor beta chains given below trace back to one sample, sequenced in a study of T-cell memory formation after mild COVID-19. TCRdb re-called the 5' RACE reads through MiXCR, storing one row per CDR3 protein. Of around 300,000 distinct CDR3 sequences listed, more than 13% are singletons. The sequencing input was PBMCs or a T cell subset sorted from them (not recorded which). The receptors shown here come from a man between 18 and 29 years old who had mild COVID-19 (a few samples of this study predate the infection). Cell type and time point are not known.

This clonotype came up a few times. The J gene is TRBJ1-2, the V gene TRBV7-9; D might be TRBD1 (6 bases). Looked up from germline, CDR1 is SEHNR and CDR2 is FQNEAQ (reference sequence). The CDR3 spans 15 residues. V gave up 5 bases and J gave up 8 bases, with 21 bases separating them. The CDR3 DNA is TGTGCCAGCAGCCCGAGAGACAGGACGAGGTTCGGCTACACCTTC. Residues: CASSPRDRTRFGYTF.

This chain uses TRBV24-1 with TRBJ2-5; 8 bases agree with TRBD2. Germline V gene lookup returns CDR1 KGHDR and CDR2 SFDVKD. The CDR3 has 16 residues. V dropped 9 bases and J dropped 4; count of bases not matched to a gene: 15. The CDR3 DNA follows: TGTGCCACCGCACACCCCCGGGGGGGGGGCCGAGAGACCCAGTACTTC. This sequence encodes CATAHPRGGGRETQYF.

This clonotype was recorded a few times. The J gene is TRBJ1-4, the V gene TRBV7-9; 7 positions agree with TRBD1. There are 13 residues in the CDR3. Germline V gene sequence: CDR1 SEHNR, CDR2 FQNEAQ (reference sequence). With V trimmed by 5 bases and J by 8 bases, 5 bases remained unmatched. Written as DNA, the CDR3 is TGTGCCAGCAGCCCTCAGGGGGGCGAAAAACTGTTTTTT. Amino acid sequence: CASSPQGGEKLFF.

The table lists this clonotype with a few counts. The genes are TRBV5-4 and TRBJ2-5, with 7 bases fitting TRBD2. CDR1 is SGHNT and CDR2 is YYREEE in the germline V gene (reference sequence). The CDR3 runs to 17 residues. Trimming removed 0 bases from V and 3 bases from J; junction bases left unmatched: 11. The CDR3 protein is CASSLGPSVAGEETQYF. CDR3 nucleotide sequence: TGTGCCAGCAGCTTGGGCCCCTCCGTCGCGGGGGAAGAGACCCAGTACTTC.

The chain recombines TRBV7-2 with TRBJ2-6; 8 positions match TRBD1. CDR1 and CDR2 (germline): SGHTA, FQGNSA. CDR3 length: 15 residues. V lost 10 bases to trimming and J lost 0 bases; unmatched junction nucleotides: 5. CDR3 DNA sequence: TGTGCCACAGGACAGGGCCTCTCTGGGGCCAACGTCCTGACTTTC. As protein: CATGQGLSGANVLTF. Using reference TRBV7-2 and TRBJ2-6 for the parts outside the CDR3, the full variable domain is GAGVSQSPSNKVTEKGKDVELRCDPISGHTALYWYRQSLGQGLEFLIYFQGNSAPDKSGLPSDRFSAERTGGSVSTLTIQRTQQEDSAVYLCATGQGLSGANVLTFGAGSRLTVL.

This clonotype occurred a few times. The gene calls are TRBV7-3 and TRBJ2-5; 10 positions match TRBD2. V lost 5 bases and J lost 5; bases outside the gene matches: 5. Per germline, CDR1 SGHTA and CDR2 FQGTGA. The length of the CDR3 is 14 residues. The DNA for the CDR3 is TGTGCCAGCAGCCCACTAGCGGGGATGGAGACCCAGTACTTC. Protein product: CASSPLAGMETQYF.

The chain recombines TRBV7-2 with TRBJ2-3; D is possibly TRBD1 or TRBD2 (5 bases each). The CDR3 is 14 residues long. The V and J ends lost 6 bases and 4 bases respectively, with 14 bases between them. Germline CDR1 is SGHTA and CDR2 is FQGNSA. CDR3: CASSAQLGPDTQYF. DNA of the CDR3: TGTGCCAGCAGTGCCCAATTGGGACCAGATACGCAGTATTTT.

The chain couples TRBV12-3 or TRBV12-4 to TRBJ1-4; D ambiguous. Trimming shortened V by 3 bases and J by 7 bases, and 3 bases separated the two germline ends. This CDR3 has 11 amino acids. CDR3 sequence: CASSFSEKLFF. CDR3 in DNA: TGTGCCAGCAGTTTCAGTGAAAAACTGTTTTTT.

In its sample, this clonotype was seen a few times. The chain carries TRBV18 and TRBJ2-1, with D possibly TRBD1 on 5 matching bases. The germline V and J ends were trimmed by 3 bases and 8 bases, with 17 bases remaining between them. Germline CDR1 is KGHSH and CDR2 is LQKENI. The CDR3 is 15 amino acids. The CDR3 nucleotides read TGTGCCAGCTCACCCAGGGCAGGGCGTAAGGATGAGCAGTTCTTC. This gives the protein CASSPRAGRKDEQFF.

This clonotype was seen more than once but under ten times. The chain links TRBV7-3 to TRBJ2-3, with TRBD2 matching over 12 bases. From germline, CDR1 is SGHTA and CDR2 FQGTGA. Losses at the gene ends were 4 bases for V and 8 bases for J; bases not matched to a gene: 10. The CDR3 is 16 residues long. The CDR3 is CASSSGLAGPRGTQYF. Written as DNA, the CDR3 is TGTGCCAGCAGCTCCGGACTAGCGGGGCCCAGGGGTACGCAGTATTTT.

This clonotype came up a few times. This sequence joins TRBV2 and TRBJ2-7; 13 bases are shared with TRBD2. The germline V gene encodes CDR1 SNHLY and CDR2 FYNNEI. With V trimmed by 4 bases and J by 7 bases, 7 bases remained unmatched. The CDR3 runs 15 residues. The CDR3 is CASSGLAGGSLEQYF. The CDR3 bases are TGTGCCAGCAGTGGACTAGCGGGGGGTTCCCTGGAGCAGTACTTC.

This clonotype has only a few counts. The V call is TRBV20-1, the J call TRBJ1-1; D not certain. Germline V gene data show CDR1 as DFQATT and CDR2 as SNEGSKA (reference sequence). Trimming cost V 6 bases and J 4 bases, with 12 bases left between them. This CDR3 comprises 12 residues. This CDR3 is CSALPWGTEAFF. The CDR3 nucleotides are TGCAGTGCATTACCATGGGGCACTGAAGCTTTCTTT.

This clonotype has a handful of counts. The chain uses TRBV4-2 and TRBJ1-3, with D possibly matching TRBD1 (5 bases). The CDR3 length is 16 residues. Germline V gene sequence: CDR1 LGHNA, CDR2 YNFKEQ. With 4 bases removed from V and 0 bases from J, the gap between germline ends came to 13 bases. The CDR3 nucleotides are TGTGCCAGCAGCCCCCCGGGGCGAACCTCTGGAAACACCATATATTTT. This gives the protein CASSPPGRTSGNTIYF.

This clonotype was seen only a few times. The CDR3 coding sequence is TGTGCCAGCAGCTTATGGCTTCGGGGGGGCACAGATACGCAGTATTTT. As protein: CASSLWLRGGTDTQYF. The gene calls are TRBV11-2 and TRBJ2-3, with 7 bases fitting TRBD2. The CDR3 extends over 16 amino acids. The trim removed 2 bases at V and 1 base at J, leaving 6 bases unmatched. In germline, CDR1 is SGHAT, CDR2 FQNNGV.

The CDR3 DNA reads TGTGCCAGCAGCTTAGCCAGGTTGAACACTGAAGCTTTCTTT. Amino acid sequence: CASSLARLNTEAFF. The gene calls are TRBV7-2 and TRBJ1-1, with D hard to call. From germline, CDR1 is SGHTA and CDR2 FQGNSA. This CDR3 is 14 amino acids long. The germline V and J ends were trimmed by 0 bases and 0 bases, with 5 bases remaining between them.

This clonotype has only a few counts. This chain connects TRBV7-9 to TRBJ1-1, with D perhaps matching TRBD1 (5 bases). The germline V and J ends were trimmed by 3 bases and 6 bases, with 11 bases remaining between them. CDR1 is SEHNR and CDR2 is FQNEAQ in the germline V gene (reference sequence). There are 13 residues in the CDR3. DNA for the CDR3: TGTGCCAGCAGCTTCGTCTTCAGGGCTGAAGCTTTCTTT. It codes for CASSFVFRAEAFF.

The CDR3 region is CASSPGMGAKRQPQHF. In nucleotides, the CDR3 is TGTGCCAGCAGTCCGGGGATGGGGGCCAAGAGGCAGCCCCAGCATTTT. The rearrangement uses TRBV6-5 and TRBJ1-5; D possibly corresponds to TRBD1 (6 bases). The V and J ends lost 5 bases and 7 bases respectively, with 21 bases between them. From germline, CDR1 is MNHEY and CDR2 SVGAGI. The CDR3 is made up of 16 amino acids.

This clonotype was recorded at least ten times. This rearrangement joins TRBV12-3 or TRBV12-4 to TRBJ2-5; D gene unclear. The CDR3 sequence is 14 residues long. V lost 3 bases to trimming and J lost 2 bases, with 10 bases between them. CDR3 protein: CASSLGRSQETQYF. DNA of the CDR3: TGTGCCAGCAGTTTGGGCAGGTCGCAAGAGACCCAGTACTTC.

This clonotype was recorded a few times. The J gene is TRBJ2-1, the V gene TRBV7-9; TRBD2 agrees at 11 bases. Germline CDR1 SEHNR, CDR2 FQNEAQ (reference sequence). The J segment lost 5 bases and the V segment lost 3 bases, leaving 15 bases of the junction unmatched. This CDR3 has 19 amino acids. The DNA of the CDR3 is TGTGCCAGCAGCTTCACTAGCGGGGGACCCGGGCGGGGTAACAATGAGCAGTTCTTC. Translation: CASSFTSGGPGRGNNEQFF.

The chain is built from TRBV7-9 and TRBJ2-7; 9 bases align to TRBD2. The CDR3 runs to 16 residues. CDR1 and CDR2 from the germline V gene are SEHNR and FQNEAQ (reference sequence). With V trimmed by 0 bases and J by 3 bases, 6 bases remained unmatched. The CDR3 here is CASSLAWTSENYEQYF. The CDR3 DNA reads TGTGCCAGCAGCTTAGCCTGGACTAGCGAGAACTACGAGCAGTACTTC.

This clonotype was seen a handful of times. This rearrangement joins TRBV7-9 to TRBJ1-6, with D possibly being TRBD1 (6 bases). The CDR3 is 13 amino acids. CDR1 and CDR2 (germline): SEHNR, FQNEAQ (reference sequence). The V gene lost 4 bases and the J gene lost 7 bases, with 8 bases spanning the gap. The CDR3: CASSSTGNSPLHF. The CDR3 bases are TGTGCCAGCAGCTCAACAGGGAATTCACCCCTCCACTTT.

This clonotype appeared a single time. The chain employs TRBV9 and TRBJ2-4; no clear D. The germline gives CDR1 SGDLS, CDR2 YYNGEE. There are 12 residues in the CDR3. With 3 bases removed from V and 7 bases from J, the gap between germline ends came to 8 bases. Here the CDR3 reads CASSGGSNIQYF. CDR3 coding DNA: TGTGCCAGCAGCGGGGGATCCAACATTCAGTACTTC.

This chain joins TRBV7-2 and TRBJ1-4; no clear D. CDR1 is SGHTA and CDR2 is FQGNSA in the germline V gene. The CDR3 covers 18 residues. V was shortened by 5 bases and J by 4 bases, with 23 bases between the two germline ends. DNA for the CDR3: TGTGCCAGCAGCGAGAACGGAGGACCCGCCGTCTATAATGAAAAACTGTTTTTT. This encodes CASSENGGPAVYNEKLFF.

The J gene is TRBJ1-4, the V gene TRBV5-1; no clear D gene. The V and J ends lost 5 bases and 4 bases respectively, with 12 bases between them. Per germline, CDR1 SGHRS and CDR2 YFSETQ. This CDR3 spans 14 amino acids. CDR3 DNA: TGCGCCAGCAGTTCAGTGAGTGATAATGAAAAACTGTTTTTT. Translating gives CASSSVSDNEKLFF.